A selection of T cell receptor beta chains follows, all from one sample in a study of CD8 T cells in ankylosing spondylitis. TCRdb itself ran the 5' RACE reads through MiXCR, one entry per CDR3 protein. This sample has under 150,000 distinct CDR3 sequences; 17% occur once, and the top ten carry 30% to 35%. The sequenced sample consisted of blood, either unsorted or a sorted T cell fraction (not recorded which). The receptor source for this set is a male donor with ankylosing spondylitis. Both conserved end residues are part of each CDR3. D genes are given only for firm matches. Size is omitted from some rows. Given values are once, few, many or a class for expanded clones.

abundance,v_gene,d_gene,j_gene,CDR3aa,CDR3nt
few,TRBV27,TRBD1,TRBJ1-2,CASSLQGASYGYTF,TGTGCCAGCAGTCTACAGGGGGCAAGTTATGGCTACACCTTC
few,TRBV6-1,.,TRBJ2-1,CASSDSWVRGGYEQFF,TGTGCCAGCAGTGATAGTTGGGTCAGGGGAGGGTATGAGCAGTTCTTC
.,TRBV20-1,TRBD2,TRBJ2-3,CSAIGTSESTDTQYF,TGCAGTGCTATAGGGACTAGCGAAAGCACAGATACGCAGTATTTT
.,TRBV4-1,.,TRBJ1-5,CASSQETSGFNQPQHF,TGCGCCAGCAGCCAAGAAACTTCAGGATTCAATCAGCCCCAGCATTTT
.,TRBV6-2/TRBV6-3,.,TRBJ1-5,CASGGGSNQPQHF,TGTGCCAGCGGCGGGGGGAGCAATCAGCCCCAGCATTTT
few,TRBV20-1,TRBD2,TRBJ2-7,CSASRGLAGVGVYEQYF,TGCAGTGCTAGTCGGGGACTAGCGGGAGTGGGGGTGTACGAGCAGTACTTC
few,TRBV2,.,TRBJ1-2,CASSDGGNGYTF,TGTGCCAGCAGTGATGGGGGGAATGGCTACACCTTC
many,TRBV20-1,TRBD2,TRBJ2-1,CSARGLAGGPLLDNEQFF,TGCAGTGCTAGAGGGTTAGCGGGAGGGCCCTTGTTGGACAATGAGCAGTTCTTC
few,TRBV18,.,TRBJ1-1,CASSSPQGLDTEAFF,TGTGCCAGCTCATCTCCTCAGGGTTTGGACACTGAAGCTTTCTTT
.,TRBV5-5,.,TRBJ2-7,CASSLGSPPTYEQYF,TGTGCCAGCAGCTTGGGTTCACCTCCTACCTACGAGCAGTACTTC
.,TRBV9,TRBD1,TRBJ2-7,CASSVSGTGDEYF,TGTGCCAGCAGCGTCTCCGGGACAGGGGATGAGTACTTC
.,TRBV10-3,.,TRBJ2-5,CAIRGFLGETQYF,TGTGCCATCAGGGGTTTCCTGGGGGAGACCCAGTACTTC